Shown below are 27 T cell receptor beta chains from a single sample sequenced in a study of T cell changes during pregnancy in multiple sclerosis. Here immunoSEQ multiplex PCR was the method, and the copy in TCRdb shows in-frame clones only, minus some. The sample contains approximately 82,000 clones, 80% to 95% of which appear only once. Here the sequenced sample was CD4+ T cells from peripheral blood mononuclear cells, taken in the second trimester of pregnancy. The receptors come from a female donor with multiple sclerosis, enrolled in a pregnancy study.

The rearrangement uses TRBV19 and TRBJ1-2, with D unresolved. V lost 11 bases, J lost 4 bases, and 17 bases lay in between. CDR1 and CDR2 (germline): LNHDA, SQIVND (reference sequence). The CDR3 totals 13 residues. The CDR3 nucleotides are TGTGCCTCCAGTTCGATCCTTGGCTATGGCTACACCTTC. Amino acid sequence: CASSSILGYGYTF.

Here the CDR3 DNA reads TGTGCCAGCAGCTGGACTAGCGGGAACTCCTACGAGCAGTACTTC. Its protein is CASSWTSGNSYEQYF. The chain is built from TRBV5-5 and TRBJ2-7; the match to TRBD2 covers 12 bases. V was pared by 3 bases and J by 0 bases, with 1 base of the junction left unmatched. CDR1 and CDR2 from the germline V gene are SGHKS and YYEKEE (reference sequence). CDR3 size: 15 residues. Variable domain in full (rest from reference TRBV5-5 and TRBJ2-7): DAGVTQSPTHLIKTRGQQVTLRCSPISGHKSVSWYQQVLGQGPQFIFQYYEKEERGRGNFPDRFSARQFPNYSSELNVNALLLGDSALYLCASSWTSGNSYEQYFGPGTRLTVT.

The J gene is TRBJ1-5, the V gene TRBV5-1, with D perhaps matching TRBD1 (5 bases). CDR3 size: 13 residues. Germline V CDR1 and CDR2: SGHRS, YFSETQ. Deletions cut 4 bases from V and 2 bases from J, with 7 bases between. In nucleotides, the CDR3 is TGCGCCAGCAGCCAGGGTGGCAATCAGCCCCAGCATTTT. It translates to CASSQGGNQPQHF.

V usage is TRBV6-6 and J usage is TRBJ2-7, with a possible D match to TRBD2 (6 bases). V lost 5 bases, J lost 0 bases, and 14 bases lay in between. Germline assignment: CDR1 MNHNY and CDR2 SVGAGI (reference sequence). The CDR3 runs 15 residues. Written as DNA, the CDR3 is TGTGCCAGCAGTAGCTACCGGGACTTCTCCTACGAGCAGTACTTC. Translation gives CASSSYRDFSYEQYF.

The chain recombines TRBV7-6 with TRBJ2-5, with 9 bases fitting TRBD1. V lost 0 bases, J lost 5 bases, and 4 bases stayed unmatched. Germline-derived CDR1 and CDR2 are SGHVS and FNYEAQ. The CDR3 runs 15 residues. The CDR3, as DNA: TGTGCCAGCAGCTTAGCACAGGGGGCTTGGGAGACCCAGTACTTC. It encodes CASSLAQGAWETQYF.

In DNA form, the CDR3 reads TGTGCCAGTAGTATCCTAGGCGGGAGTGGAAATGAGCAGTTCTTC. Protein: CASSILGGSGNEQFF. The chain joins TRBV19 to TRBJ2-1, with 7 bases matching TRBD2. From germline, CDR1 is LNHDA and CDR2 SQIVND (reference sequence). The CDR3 is made up of 15 amino acids. V lost 3 bases and J lost 7; bases outside the gene matches: 9. The variable domain in full, completed from reference TRBV19 and TRBJ2-1, reads DGGITQSPKYLFRKEGQNVTLSCEQNLNHDAMYWYRQDPGQGLRLIYYSQIVNDFQKGDIAEGYSVSREKKESFPLTVTSAQKNPTAFYLCASSILGGSGNEQFFGPGTRLTVL.

Here the CDR3 reads CASIKDRDYGYTF. For the CDR3, the DNA is TGTGCCAGCATTAAGGACAGGGATTATGGCTACACCTTC. The V call is TRBV28, the J call TRBJ1-2; TRBD1 aligns across 8 bases. The length of the CDR3 is 13 residues. Trimming at V came to 7 bases and at J to 5 bases, leaving 6 bases not matched to a gene. CDR1 is MDHEN, CDR2 SYDVKM, per germline.

The table lists this clone with a count of one. The rearrangement links TRBV28 to TRBJ2-7; TRBD1 agrees at 8 bases. This CDR3 region has 13 residues. The germline V gene has CDR1 MDHEN and CDR2 SYDVKM. With 3 bases clipped from V and 3 bases from J, the junction kept 1 base outside the gene matches. This chain's CDR3 is CASSFDRGYEQYF. CDR3 bases: TGTGCCAGCAGTTTCGACAGGGGCTACGAGCAGTACTTC.

The chain combines TRBV5-1 with TRBJ2-5; 15 bases are a match to TRBD2. Per germline, CDR1 SGHRS and CDR2 YFSETQ. V was clipped by 4 bases and J by 5 bases; unmatched bases: 12. This CDR3 comprises 18 residues. CDR3 sequence (DNA): TGCGCCAGCAGCGGACGGACTAGCGGGGGGGCCGTGTCTGAGACCCAGTACTTC. It yields the protein CASSGRTSGGAVSETQYF.

The chain is built from TRBV27 and TRBJ2-3, with 11 bases lining up with TRBD2. Germline V gene data show CDR1 as MNHEY and CDR2 as SMNVEV (reference sequence). With V trimmed by 2 bases and J by 0 bases, 7 bases remained unmatched. The CDR3 runs to 18 residues. This CDR3 is CASSLKRLAGWSTDTQYF. As DNA, the CDR3 is TGTGCCAGCAGTTTAAAGAGACTAGCGGGGTGGAGCACAGATACGCAGTATTTT.

J is TRBJ2-1 and V is TRBV11-2; 8 positions agree with TRBD2. The trim removed 5 bases at V and 2 bases at J, leaving 8 bases unmatched. The CDR3 runs 16 residues. The germline V gene has CDR1 SGHAT and CDR2 FQNNGV. This chain's CDR3 is CASSLRKRETYNEQFF. Written as DNA, the CDR3 is TGTGCCAGCAGCCTAAGGAAGCGGGAGACCTACAATGAGCAGTTCTTC. Drawing the rest from reference TRBV11-2 and TRBJ2-1, the complete variable domain is EAGVAQSPRYKIIEKRQSVAFWCNPISGHATLYWYQQILGQGPKLLIQFQNNGVVDDSQLPKDRFSAERLKGVDSTLKIQPAKLEDSAVYLCASSLRKRETYNEQFFGPGTRLTVL.

V usage is TRBV5-6 and J usage is TRBJ1-4; tentative D call: TRBD1 (5 bases). Germline V CDR1 and CDR2: SGHDT, YYEEEE. The CDR3 totals 18 residues. The V gene lost 3 bases and the J gene lost 5 bases, with 23 bases spanning the gap. CDR3 sequence (DNA): TGTGCCAGCAGCTCCTTCGTGACAGTCCGGGTAGAAAATGAAAAACTGTTTTTT. Amino acids: CASSSFVTVRVENEKLFF. The full variable domain, with the rest looked up from reference TRBV5-6 and TRBJ1-4, is DAGVTQSPTHLIKTRGQQVTLRCSPKSGHDTVSWYQQALGQGPQFIFQYYEEEERQRGNFPDRFSGHQFPNYSSELNVNALLLGDSALYLCASSSFVTVRVENEKLFFGSGTQLSVL.

This chain links TRBV28 with TRBJ1-6; TRBD1 matches at 9 bases. The CDR3 is 14 residues long. Germline CDR1 MDHEN, CDR2 SYDVKM. Losses at the gene ends were 5 bases for V and 8 bases for J; bases not matched to a gene: 4. CDR3 sequence: CASSDTGGDSPLHF. CDR3 nucleotide sequence: TGTGCCAGCAGTGATACAGGGGGCGATTCACCCCTCCACTTT.

This clone was seen once. The V call is TRBV7-2, the J call TRBJ2-7, with 12 bases lining up with TRBD1. Germline loops: CDR1 SGHTA, CDR2 FQGNSA. V was pared by 4 bases and J by 7 bases, with 5 bases of the junction left unmatched. This CDR3 comprises 14 residues. The CDR3 is CASSWDRGLREQYF. DNA for the CDR3: TGTGCCAGCAGCTGGGACAGGGGGCTTAGGGAGCAGTACTTC.

The J gene is TRBJ2-5, the V gene TRBV18, with 7 bases fitting TRBD2. The V and J ends lost 5 bases and 4 bases, in that order; junction bases with no gene match: 13. The CDR3 consists of 16 residues. Per the germline V gene, CDR1 is KGHSH and CDR2 is LQKENI. The DNA for the CDR3 is TGTGCCAGCTCAAGAGCCGTCGGGGGGACGGCAGAGACCCAGTACTTC. It specifies CASSRAVGGTAETQYF.

The chain carries TRBV7-6 and TRBJ2-5; TRBD2 agrees at 8 bases. There are 14 residues in the CDR3. The J segment lost 1 base and the V segment lost 4 bases, leaving 2 bases of the junction unmatched. Germline loops: CDR1 SGHVS, CDR2 FNYEAQ. The CDR3 reads CASSSGGPQETQYF. As DNA, the CDR3 is TGTGCCAGCAGCTCGGGGGGGCCCCAAGAGACCCAGTACTTC.

This sequence joins TRBV4-3 and TRBJ2-7, with 11 bases matching TRBD1. V lost 0 bases, J lost 5 bases, and 3 bases stayed unmatched. CDR3 length equals 15 residues. Germline values: CDR1 LGHNA, CDR2 YSLEER. CDR3 protein: CASSQDWTGGDEQYF. DNA for the CDR3: TGCGCCAGCAGCCAAGATTGGACAGGGGGCGACGAGCAGTACTTC.

The V and J genes are TRBV29-1 and TRBJ2-3; 9 bases align to TRBD2. The germline CDR1 and CDR2 sequences are SQVTM and ANQGSEA. The CDR3 spans 13 residues. V lost 7 bases and J lost 4; bases outside the gene matches: 6. This chain's CDR3 is CSAQAGGPDTQYF. The CDR3 DNA sequence: TGCAGCGCCCAAGCGGGAGGCCCAGATACGCAGTATTTT.

The chain links TRBV6-1 to TRBJ1-5; 7 bases match TRBD1. This CDR3 spans 17 amino acids. Unmatched junction bases numbered 7, after V lost 2 bases and J lost 0 bases. Germline V gene sequence: CDR1 MNHNS, CDR2 SASEGT. The CDR3 DNA reads TGTGCCAGCAGTGAACATAGGGGACAGCATAGCAATCAGCCCCAGCATTTT. This encodes CASSEHRGQHSNQPQHF.

This chain joins TRBV23-1 and TRBJ2-7, with 9 bases aligning to TRBD1. TRBV23-1 is identified as an open reading frame with a role that is uncertain. This CDR3 is built from 16 residues. V trimming: 3 bases; J trimming: 2 bases; junction bases outside the gene matches: 8. The CDR3, as DNA: TGCGCCAGCAGTCACCCCGGGACAGGGTCCGCCTACGAGCAGTACTTC. Protein: CASSHPGTGSAYEQYF.

The J gene is TRBJ1-6, the V gene TRBV14, with D perhaps TRBD1 (5 bases). The germline V and J ends were trimmed by 1 base and 11 bases, with 21 bases remaining between them. Germline V gene sequence: CDR1 SGHDN, CDR2 FVKESK. The CDR3 extends over 17 amino acids. The CDR3 DNA is TGTGCCAGCAGCCAAGGGCGGGGGTTTGGGGTGAGGGCACCCCTCCACTTT. Amino acid sequence: CASSQGRGFGVRAPLHF.

The V call is TRBV7-8, the J call TRBJ1-1; D might be TRBD1 (6 bases). Germline V lookup: CDR1 SGHVS, CDR2 FQNEAQ. The CDR3 has 16 amino acids. V lost 4 bases and J 8 bases, leaving 23 bases between the germline ends. This CDR3 is CASSSRWGRGNFEAFF. The CDR3 region has the DNA TGTGCCAGCAGCTCGAGATGGGGCAGGGGTAATTTCGAAGCTTTCTTT.

The J gene is TRBJ2-2, the V gene TRBV30, with 11 bases matching TRBD2. The CDR3 is 15 amino acids. Germline V lookup: CDR1 GTSNPN, CDR2 SVGIG (reference sequence). V shed 5 bases, J shed 4 bases, and the junction held 6 bases outside the gene matches. The CDR3 is CAWRKLAGGTGELFF. As DNA, the CDR3 is TGTGCCTGGCGTAAGCTAGCGGGAGGCACCGGGGAGCTGTTTTTT.

The sample holds one count of this clone. The J gene is TRBJ2-3, the V gene TRBV9; 10 bases align to TRBD2. Germline lookup yields CDR1 SGDLS and CDR2 YYNGEE. The CDR3 covers 16 residues. With V trimmed by 0 bases and J by 6 bases, 7 bases remained unmatched. DNA of the CDR3: TGTGCCAGCAGCGTAGGGAGCGGGGGGGGGCATGATACGCAGTATTTT. Translating it yields CASSVGSGGGHDTQYF.

The V and J genes are TRBV7-9 and TRBJ1-5; D remains unclear. The CDR3 is made up of 16 amino acids. Germline V gene lookup returns CDR1 SEHNR and CDR2 FQNEAQ (reference sequence). V dropped 4 bases and J dropped 9 bases, with 22 bases sitting between them. The CDR3 bases are TGTGCCAGCAGCTCCACCCAGGCAGGCTTGCTCGGGCCCCAGCATTTT. Amino acid sequence: CASSSTQAGLLGPQHF.

This rearrangement joins TRBV7-2 to TRBJ1-5; possible D gene TRBD1, 5 bases. The CDR3 length is 13 residues. The V end was cut by 5 bases, the J end by 5 bases, with 10 bases between. The germline gives CDR1 SGHTA, CDR2 FQGNSA. As DNA, the CDR3 is TGTGCCAGCAGCAAACAGGTCCATCAGCCCCAGCATTTT. Translating gives CASSKQVHQPQHF.

The chain joins TRBV7-6 to TRBJ1-6; D gene ambiguous. Per germline, CDR1 SGHVS and CDR2 FNYEAQ. Between the trimmed V and J ends, which lost 2 bases and 6 bases, there was a span of 8 bases. The CDR3 contains 14 residues. The CDR3 reads CASSLTSTNSPLHF. The CDR3 coding sequence is TGTGCCAGCAGCTTAACGTCTACTAATTCACCCCTCCACTTT.